The clone carrying this T cell receptor beta chain was detected once. This specimen belongs to a study of blood T cell repertoires in COVID-19. Study in general: The United States, Italy and Spain provided the acute and convalescent COVID-19 samples. T cells, B-cell-depleted T cells, or PBMCs provided the cDNA or gDNA that served as material.

TCRdb keeps only in-frame clones here, not all; method: immunoSEQ multiplex PCR. Seen here are a few hundred thousand clones, approximately 92% observed once, and the top ten hold around 1.1%. The material sequenced was PBMCs or T cells enriched from blood (not recorded which). The source of this sequence is a man between 25 and 39 years old who had recovered from COVID-19.

The CDR3 nucleotides read TGTGCCAGCAGTTTCTTCCACAGGGGGGACTATGGCTACACCTTC. This encodes CASSFFHRGDYGYTF. The V gene is TRBV28, the J gene TRBJ1-2; 8 bases fit TRBD1. Germline V CDR1 and CDR2: MDHEN, SYDVKM. V lost 3 bases and J lost 3; bases outside the gene matches: 6. The CDR3 is 15 amino acids.